The T cell receptor beta chain under discussion was sequenced for a study of control samples from healthy donors and cancer patients. CDR3 size: 16 residues. Trimming cost V 4 bases and J 6 bases, with 18 bases left between them. Germline assignment: CDR1 LNHDA and CDR2 SQIVND (reference sequence). Sequenced by immunoSEQ multiplex PCR; TCRdb stores in-frame clones only, minus some. The sample includes 13,000 or so clones, roughly 71% seen only once; the top ten take approximately 8%. This receptor was identified in a male donor with melanoma. V is TRBV19 and J is TRBJ2-2; perhaps D is TRBD1 or TRBD2 (6 bases each). The sequenced material came from formalin-fixed, paraffin-embedded tissue. This chain's CDR3 is CASSTLGGPSAGELFF. The CDR3 DNA follows: TGTGCCAGTAGTACCCTAGGGGGGCCTTCGGCCGGGGAGCTGTTTTTT.